These T cell receptor beta chains were read from a single sample in a study of radiation and T cells in renal cell carcinoma. Clones were sequenced by immunoSEQ multiplex PCR, and TCRdb holds only the in-frame ones, with some missing. This sample has around 99,000 clones; roughly 88% occur once, and the top ten carry around 7.9%. The sequencing here drew on blood, taken from a patient whose treatment included radiotherapy and nephrectomy. These receptors came from a man aged 55 to 70 with renal cell carcinoma. The CDR3 runs from the conserved cysteine through the conserved F or W.

j_call	v_call	cdr3_aa
TRBJ2-7	TRBV27	CASSLGLATYEQYF
TRBJ2-7	TRBV2	CASKGTTYEQYF
TRBJ2-5	TRBV7-6	CASSLGLRETQYF
TRBJ2-3	TRBV9	CASSGSGRGTDTQYF
TRBJ2-1	TRBV15	CATSPGLATLRSVNEQFF
TRBJ2-7	TRBV5-1	CASSLSGETYEQYF
TRBJ1-6	TRBV5-6	CASSLRTGTGNSPLHF
TRBJ2-7	TRBV7-6	CASSLIPNRRISYEQYF
TRBJ2-1	TRBV5-1	CASSQTSGPRGHNEQFF
TRBJ1-4	TRBV11-2	CASSLRRVDPPPNEKLFF
TRBJ2-7	TRBV19	CASSGGQGYSRDEQYF
TRBJ2-1	TRBV7-2	CASSLKLAGGNEQFF
TRBJ2-5	TRBV7-9	CASSLSETQYF
TRBJ2-5	TRBV18	CASSGADQETQYF
TRBJ2-7	TRBV28	CASSHSPSAGGSYEQYF
TRBJ2-2	TRBV7-9	CASSSTNTGELFF
TRBJ2-7	TRBV28	CASSLTWPSGDHEQYF
NA	TRBV5-1	CASSFSGGGNEQYF
TRBJ1-4	TRBV7-9	CASSIKRGLSTNEKLFF
TRBJ2-2	TRBV5-4	CASSPEIAGELFF
TRBJ1-2	TRBV15	CATSRAGRLGYGYTF
TRBJ2-7	TRBV27	CASSWAGLAGNEQYF
TRBJ2-5	TRBV10-3	CAIKGPGETQYF
TRBJ1-2	TRBV7-9	CASSLTGGWVDYGYTF
TRBJ2-2	TRBV5-5	CASSLVGLAANTGELFF
TRBJ1-5	TRBV10-3	CAISQDRYSNQPQHF
TRBJ1-2	TRBV6-6	CASSYGKRTNYGYTF
TRBJ2-1	TRBV18	CASSPVRGVRSYNEQFF
TRBJ2-7	TRBV5-8	CASSGHRKRSSYEQYF
TRBJ2-7	TRBV7-9	CASSSPVLSGSFYEQYF
TRBJ2-1	TRBV5-8	CAGGLYYNEQFF
TRBJ2-7	TRBV7-9	CASSLGTGKVGIITYEQYF
TRBJ2-7	TRBV5-4	CASSLAGPYEQYF
TRBJ2-3	TRBV5-1	CASSLGVAGGSTDTQYF
TRBJ2-5	TRBV9	CASSIVVGPQETQYF
TRBJ2-3	TRBV19	CASSTHTGLTDTQYF
TRBJ2-3	TRBV10-3	CAITGEGSTDTQYF
TRBJ2-7	TRBV11-3	CASSLGGDEYEQYF
TRBJ2-3	TRBV9	CASSGPLGLAGSTDTQYF
TRBJ2-1	TRBV9	CASSVSQGGGYEQFF
TRBJ2-3	TRBV4-1	CASSPPGTSGRPTDTQYF
TRBJ2-1	TRBV19	CASSTDGGYNEQFF
TRBJ2-7	TRBV11-2	CASSLGGGALYEQYF
TRBJ2-1	TRBV4-2	CASSQDRFQRESGHNEQFF
TRBJ2-2	TRBV19	CASRPITNTGELFF
TRBJ2-1	TRBV5-1	CASSFRDHTIGGGDNEQFF